The 5 T cell receptor beta chains below come from one sample, sequenced in a study of tumour-infiltrating T cells in Burkitt lymphoma. TCRdb keeps only in-frame clones here, not all; method: immunoSEQ multiplex PCR. The sample shows around 48,000 clones, around 30% of them seen only once. Sequenced material: tumor tissue. The receptors come from a human donor with Burkitt lymphoma.

This clone was picked up a small number of times. An end of the junction does not agree with germline; a read error may underlie this. The chain has TRBV30 and TRBJ1-2; D unclear. The CDR3 consists of 13 residues. Germline CDR1 GTSNPN, CDR2 SVGIG (reference sequence). The CDR3 sequence is CARSVSAIDGYTF. The DNA of the CDR3 is TGTGCCCGGAGTGTAAGTGCGATCGATGGCTACACCTTC.

This clone has only one observation. This chain joins TRBV5-1 and TRBJ2-7, with 8 nucleotides matching TRBD1. J gave up 6 bases and V 4 bases, and 9 bases lay outside the gene matches. From germline, CDR1 is SGHRS and CDR2 YFSETQ. The CDR3 runs 14 residues. The CDR3 DNA sequence: TGCGCCAGCAGCCAGGGACAGGTTTTGGGCGAGCAGTACTTC. This gives the protein CASSQGQVLGEQYF.

This clone was found once. Other DNA sequences from this sample encode an identical CDR3 as well. V is TRBV5-1 and J is TRBJ1-2, with 8 positions matching TRBD1. Trimming at V came to 0 bases and at J to 5 bases, leaving 6 bases not matched to a gene. Germline V CDR1 and CDR2: SGHRS, YFSETQ. This CDR3 spans 15 amino acids. The DNA of the CDR3 is TGCGCCAGCAGCTTGGCAGTCACAGGGGGTTATGGCTACACCTTC. Amino acids: CASSLAVTGGYGYTF. The whole variable domain, filled in from reference TRBV5-1 and TRBJ1-2, reads KAGVTQTPRYLIKTRGQQVTLSCSPISGHRSVSWYQQTPGQGLQFLFEYFSETQRNKGNFPGRFSGRQFSNSRSEMNVSTLELGDSALYLCASSLAVTGGYGYTFGSGTRLTVV.

This chain joins TRBV10-3 and TRBJ1-1, with TRBD1 matching over 7 bases. The germline V gene has CDR1 ENHRY and CDR2 SYGVKD. The CDR3 spans 16 residues. V gave up 5 bases and J gave up 0 bases; unmatched junction bases: 9. CDR3 sequence (DNA): TGTGCCATCAGTCGGGGACAGCAACCAATGAACACTGAAGCTTTCTTT. It yields the protein CAISRGQQPMNTEAFF.

The chain links TRBV7-2 to TRBJ1-4; D perhaps matches TRBD1 (6 bases). CDR1 is SGHTA and CDR2 is FQGNSA in the germline V gene. The length of the CDR3 is 14 residues. V lost 5 bases to trimming and J lost 5 bases, with 12 bases between them. The CDR3 loop is CASSRRGGNEKLFF. The CDR3 DNA reads as TGTGCCAGCAGCCGCAGGGGTGGGAATGAAAAACTGTTTTTT.